Below, 18 T cell receptor beta chains from the same sample are listed, as sequenced in a study of T-cell reconstitution after alpha-beta-depleted transplantation in children. Unique molecular identifiers tagged the TCRbeta library. MiXCR, run by TCRdb on the PCR reads, gives a single entry per CDR3 protein. The data hold roughly 120,000 distinct CDR3 sequences, with about 23% observed a single time. Sequencing used PBMCs, mostly from graft donor cells, obtained 180 days after TCRalphabeta/CD19-depleted stem cell transplant. The receptors stem from a male patient aged 2-9 years who had a stem cell transplant for chronic granulomatous disease, so the T cells may come from the graft donor.

The chain recombines TRBV12-3 or TRBV12-4 with TRBJ2-6; D uncertain. V was trimmed by 1 base and J by 0 bases, leaving 7 bases between them. The CDR3 is made up of 16 amino acids. The CDR3 nucleotides are TGTGCCAGCAGTTTAGGAGGCGGCTCTGGGGCCAACGTCCTGACTTTC. This translates into CASSLGGGSGANVLTF.

A few counts support this clonotype. This chain joins TRBV20-1 and TRBJ1-5; D unclear. The CDR3 sequence is 16 residues long. With 6 bases removed from V and 0 bases from J, the gap between germline ends came to 18 bases. Germline-derived CDR1 and CDR2 are DFQATT and SNEGSKA (reference sequence). CDR3 amino acids: CSAPGVSLNSNQPQHF. DNA for the CDR3: TGCAGTGCCCCGGGCGTATCCCTTAATAGCAATCAGCCCCAGCATTTT.

This clonotype was observed once. The V gene is TRBV5-1, the J gene TRBJ2-2; 8 bases fit TRBD2. In germline, CDR1 is SGHRS, CDR2 YFSETQ. The V and J ends lost 3 bases and 7 bases, in that order; junction bases with no gene match: 2. This CDR3 contains 13 residues. The CDR3 reads CASSWREVGELFF. CDR3 nucleotide sequence: TGCGCCAGCAGCTGGCGGGAGGTCGGGGAGCTGTTTTTT.

The CDR3 is CATCRRLVRLNRGFEQYF. The CDR3 nucleotides read TGTGCCACCTGCCGACGCCTGGTCCGTTTGAACCGGGGCTTCGAGCAGTACTTC. The gene calls are TRBV3-1 and TRBJ2-7; D possibly uses TRBD1 or TRBD2 (5 bases each). This CDR3 has 18 residues. Germline V gene lookup returns CDR1 LGHDT and CDR2 YNNKEL (reference sequence). The ends were cut back, 10 bases at V and 6 bases at J, with 34 bases in the middle.

This chain connects TRBV6-1 to TRBJ2-1; 10 bases are shared with TRBD1. Germline CDR1 reads MNHNS; CDR2 reads SASEGT. The J segment lost 6 bases and the V segment lost 7 bases, leaving 9 bases of the junction unmatched. This CDR3 region has 15 residues. The DNA of the CDR3 is TGTGCCAGCATCGCAGACAGGGGGCTAGCCAATGAGCAGTTCTTC. Amino acids: CASIADRGLANEQFF.

V is TRBV20-1 and J is TRBJ2-3; 10 bases are shared with TRBD2. J lost 8 bases, V lost 3 bases, and 5 bases had no gene match. The CDR3 is 13 residues long. Per the germline V gene, CDR1 is DFQATT and CDR2 is SNEGSKA (reference sequence). The CDR3 nucleotides are TGCAGTGCTAGCCTAGCGGGAGCTGGTACGCAGTATTTT. Its translation: CSASLAGAGTQYF.

This clonotype was seen ten or more times. The rearrangement uses TRBV20-1 and TRBJ2-2; 10 nucleotides match TRBD2. Germline-derived CDR1 and CDR2 are DFQATT and SNEGSKA (reference sequence). With 6 bases clipped from V and 4 bases from J, the junction kept 8 bases outside the gene matches. The CDR3 consists of 15 residues. This chain's CDR3 is CSAGSGGVVTGELFF. The DNA of the CDR3 is TGCAGTGCGGGAAGCGGGGGGGTTGTCACCGGGGAGCTGTTTTTT.

This clonotype was detected only a few times. At one boundary the junction diverges from the germline segment, which might be a read error. The V gene is TRBV7-9, the J gene TRBJ2-4; 7 bases fit TRBD1. Germline V lookup: CDR1 SEHNR, CDR2 FQNEAQ (reference sequence). This CDR3 is built from 16 residues. CDR3 residues: CASSLATGVAKNSQYF. CDR3 sequence (DNA): TGTGCCAGCAGCTTAGCTACAGGGGTAGCCAAAAACAGTCAGTACTTC. Full variable domain (outside the CDR3, taken from reference TRBV7-9 and TRBJ2-4): DTGVSQNPRHKITKRGQNVTFRCDPISEHNRLYWYRQTLGQGPEFLTYFQNEAQLEKSRLLSDRFSAERPKGSFSTLEIQRTEQGDSAMYLCASSLATGVAKNSQYFGAGTRLSVL.

The V gene is TRBV12-3 or TRBV12-4, the J gene TRBJ2-5, with 9 positions matching TRBD2. J lost 4 bases, V lost 3 bases, and 6 bases had no gene match. The CDR3 runs to 15 residues. The CDR3, as DNA: TGTGCCAGCAGTTTTGGCGGGAGGGCCGGAGAGACCCAGTACTTC. It translates to CASSFGGRAGETQYF.

The chain has TRBV7-2 and TRBJ2-7; 12 positions match TRBD1. This CDR3 is 16 amino acids long. From germline, CDR1 is SGHTA and CDR2 FQGNSA. The junction had 8 bases not matched to a gene; V was cut back by 2 bases and J by 6 bases. The CDR3 spells CASSLRQGTGGSEQYF. CDR3 sequence (DNA): TGTGCCAGCAGCTTACGGCAGGGGACAGGGGGCAGCGAGCAGTACTTC.

A remark on this clonotype: This clone may be a read error of a much larger clone one base away. The rearrangement links TRBV20-1 to TRBJ1-3, with D unclear. The V end lost 0 bases, the J end lost 1 base, and 7 bases lay between the germline ends. The CDR3 is made up of 14 amino acids. CDR1 and CDR2 (germline): DFQATT, SNEGSKA (reference sequence). CDR3 DNA: TGCAGTGCTAGAGAGGTTCTTTCTGGAAACACCATATATTTT. Residues: CSAREVLSGNTIYF.

This clonotype was counted a few times. The rearrangement joins TRBV20-1 to TRBJ2-3; 12 bases map to TRBD2. Per germline, CDR1 DFQATT and CDR2 SNEGSKA (reference sequence). V gave up 3 bases and J gave up 4 bases; unmatched junction bases: 5. CDR3 length equals 15 residues. The CDR3 DNA is TGCAGTGCTAGCCTCCCTAGCGGGAGGGCAGATACGCAGTATTTT. This gives the protein CSASLPSGRADTQYF.

In this sample, this clonotype turned up many times. The rearrangement uses TRBV7-2 and TRBJ1-1; D is undetermined. The germline V and J ends were trimmed by 3 bases and 0 bases, with 14 bases remaining between them. This CDR3 comprises 16 residues. Germline V gives CDR1 SGHTA, CDR2 FQGNSA. Here the CDR3 DNA reads TGTGCCAGCAGCTTCACGCGAACAGCCATGAACACTGAAGCTTTCTTT. As protein: CASSFTRTAMNTEAFF.

This clonotype was counted ten times or more. The chain links TRBV1 to TRBJ2-4; the D segment call TRBD1 is taken from the table without a DNA check. TRBV1 has pseudogene status. The CDR3 runs to 16 residues. Here the CDR3 reads CTSSREYVSGKNIQYF. CDR3 coding DNA: TGCACCAGCAGCCGAGAATACGTCTCGGGCAAAAACATTCAGTACTTC.

The chain uses TRBV7-8 and TRBJ1-4; 8 nucleotides match TRBD1. The length of the CDR3 is 17 residues. Unmatched junction bases numbered 9, after V lost 6 bases and J lost 0 bases. Germline CDR1 reads SGHVS; CDR2 reads FQNEAQ. CDR3 residues: CASSPTPGGATNEKLFF. Written as DNA, the CDR3 is TGTGCCAGCAGTCCGACTCCAGGGGGCGCAACTAATGAAAAACTGTTTTTT.

J is TRBJ2-1 and V is TRBV27, with D perhaps TRBD1 (6 bases). This CDR3 has 15 amino acids. V was cut by 8 bases and J by 2 bases, with 16 bases left in between. From germline, CDR1 is MNHEY and CDR2 SMNVEV (reference sequence). DNA for the CDR3: TGTGCCAGCGGTCGTAGACAGGCCCCCTACAATGAGCAGTTCTTC. Protein sequence: CASGRRQAPYNEQFF.

V and J are TRBV27 and TRBJ1-5; 10 positions agree with TRBD1. The length of the CDR3 is 15 residues. The germline CDR1 and CDR2 sequences are MNHEY and SMNVEV (reference sequence). Trimming cost V 0 bases and J 4 bases; bases outside gene matches: 0. CDR3 sequence: CASSLSGQGNQPQHF. CDR3 bases: TGTGCCAGCAGTTTATCGGGACAGGGGAATCAGCCCCAGCATTTT.

The chain recombines TRBV29-1 with TRBJ1-1; 7 bases match TRBD1. Germline CDR1 reads SQVTM; CDR2 reads ANQGSEA. V gave up 3 bases and J gave up 4 bases; unmatched junction bases: 5. The CDR3 runs 13 residues. The CDR3 region is CSVEGQRATEAFF. Here the CDR3 DNA reads TGCAGCGTTGAGGGACAGCGGGCCACTGAAGCTTTCTTT. The entire variable domain, with the rest obtained from reference TRBV29-1 and TRBJ1-1, is as follows: SAVISQKPSRDICQRGTSLTIQCQVDSQVTMMFWYRQQPGQSLTLIATANQGSEATYESGFVIDKFPISRPNLTFSTLTVSNMSPEDSSIYLCSVEGQRATEAFFGQGTRLTVV.